In its sample, the clone carrying this T cell receptor beta chain was seen many times. Its cognate antigen is unknown. These data come from a study of read filtering for tumor transcriptome and immune sequencing. Study conclusions and caveats: Approximately 82% of IR-seq clonotypes had one read, totaling about 4% of reads; RNA-seq: around 70% and 40%. Sorted CD138-negative bone marrow cells were not purified T cells.

From about 400 ng of RNA, a library with molecular barcoded alpha/delta and beta/gamma adaptors was made. TCRdb reprocessed the reads via MiXCR and lists one record per CDR3 protein. The profile shows tens of thousands of distinct CDR3 sequences, around a fifth of them singletons. CDR1 is SGHAT and CDR2 is FQDESV in the germline V gene (reference sequence). This CDR3 is built from 15 residues. Trimming stripped 1 base from V and 1 base from J, with 11 bases between. This sequence was found in a donor aged 40 or over with multiple myeloma. The genes are TRBV11-1 and TRBJ2-7, with no clear D. Sequencing input: a population of CD138-negative cells sorted from bone marrow. For the CDR3, the DNA is TGTGCCAGCAGCTTAGACCGGATATCGTCCTACGAGCAGTACTTC. It is translated as CASSLDRISSYEQYF. Drawing the rest from reference TRBV11-1 and TRBJ2-7, the complete variable domain is EAEVAQSPRYKITEKSQAVAFWCDPISGHATLYWYRQILGQGPELLVQFQDESVVDDSQLPKDRFSAERLKGVDSTLKIQPAELGDSAMYLCASSLDRISSYEQYFGPGTRLTVT.